This T cell receptor (beta chain) originates from a study of blood T cell repertoires in COVID-19. About the study: PBMCs, B-cell-depleted T cells, or T cells provided the cDNA or gDNA that made up the material.

As handled by the study authors: Cell counts per sample came from amplifying reference gene primers. Assay used: immunoSEQ multiplex PCR; TCRdb lists only in-frame clones, some missing. The D gene and trimming were derived from the DNA, and the V and J assignments and clone size from that table. Of just over 300,000 clones in the sample, about nine tenths were seen once. J was trimmed by 5 bases and V by 5 bases; bases with no gene match: 6. CDR3 length: 15 residues. Germline V CDR1 and CDR2: SEHNR, FQNEAQ (reference sequence). The sample comprised peripheral blood. V and J are TRBV7-9 and TRBJ1-4, with 9 bases identical to TRBD1. This receptor was identified in a young man with active or convalescent COVID-19. In DNA, the CDR3 is TGTGCCAGCAGCCTCACAGGGGGCGAGAATGAAAAACTGTTTTTT. It yields the protein CASSLTGGENEKLFF.